This T cell receptor (beta chain) was captured in a study of Tregs in tolerant kidney transplant recipients. Repertoires were generated with immunoSEQ multiplex PCR, while TCRdb's copy carries only in-frame clones and drops some. The top ten clones hold under 0.65% of a sample with some 240,000 clones, about four fifths of them seen once. Germline assignment: CDR1 KGHSH and CDR2 LQKENI. This CDR3 is built from 14 residues. V lost 4 bases, J lost 4 bases, and 3 bases stayed unmatched. The receptor was derived from a human donor in good health. Sequencing used CD4+ T cells from blood. This chain uses TRBV18 with TRBJ2-7; 11 nucleotides agree with TRBD1. The DNA of the CDR3 is TGTGCCAGCTCACTAGGACAGGGGGCTTACGAGCAGTACTTC. This encodes CASSLGQGAYEQYF.